The rows below give T cell receptor beta chains drawn from one sample of a study of blood T cell repertoires in COVID-19. Using immunoSEQ multiplex PCR, the repertoire was profiled, and TCRdb retains in-frame clones only, with some absent. The table includes 35,000 to 40,000 clones, 90% detected once. Material: peripheral blood. The origin of the receptors is a man aged 55 to 70 with active or convalescent COVID-19. Each CDR3 is given with its conserved first and last residue. The D gene is left open where the match is weak. Expanded clones get a size class; other rows say once, few or many, or leave the size out.

d_call: -; v_call: TRBV19; j_call: TRBJ2-5; clone_size: -; cdr3_nt: TGTGCCAGTAGTATTCCCCCGGGGCGGGGCGGGGAGACCCAGTACTTC; cdr3_aa: CASSIPPGRGGETQYF
d_call: -; v_call: TRBV30; j_call: TRBJ1-4; clone_size: -; cdr3_nt: TGTGCCTGGAGTATTTCACAGGTTGTAGGGCGGAATGAAAAACTGTTTTTT; cdr3_aa: CAWSISQVVGRNEKLFF
d_call: -; v_call: TRBV5-1; j_call: TRBJ2-7; clone_size: once; cdr3_nt: TGCGCCAGCAGCCCGGGACTGAGCTACGAGCAGTACTTC; cdr3_aa: CASSPGLSYEQYF
d_call: TRBD1; v_call: TRBV28; j_call: TRBJ2-7; clone_size: -; cdr3_nt: TGTGCCAGCAGTTTATGGGATGCTACAGGGGAATTTTACGAGCAGTACTTC; cdr3_aa: CASSLWDATGEFYEQYF
d_call: TRBD2; v_call: TRBV2; j_call: TRBJ2-1; clone_size: -; cdr3_nt: TGTGCCAGCAAGGCGGGAGGGGTATACAATGAGCAGTTCTTC; cdr3_aa: CASKAGGVYNEQFF
d_call: -; v_call: TRBV9; j_call: TRBJ2-3; clone_size: -; cdr3_nt: TGTGCCAGCAGCGACCCCTCCTCAGGGGCAGAACGTACGCAGTATTTT; cdr3_aa: CASSDPSSGAERTQYF
d_call: -; v_call: TRBV10-3; j_call: TRBJ1-3; clone_size: -; cdr3_nt: TGTGCCATCAGTAGAAACACCATCTCTGGAAACACCATATATTTT; cdr3_aa: CAISRNTISGNTIYF
d_call: -; v_call: TRBV19; j_call: TRBJ2-7; clone_size: -; cdr3_nt: TGTGCCAGTAGTATACTGGCCGGGTCCGGCTACGAGCAGTACTTC; cdr3_aa: CASSILAGSGYEQYF
d_call: TRBD1; v_call: TRBV19; j_call: TRBJ2-1; clone_size: -; cdr3_nt: TGTGCCAGTATCCGGACAGGGGGAAATAACAATGAGCAGTTCTTC; cdr3_aa: CASIRTGGNNNEQFF
d_call: -; v_call: TRBV15; j_call: TRBJ1-1; clone_size: -; cdr3_nt: TGTGCCACCATTCAAAGACAGGCGAGGACTGAAGCTTTCTTT; cdr3_aa: CATIQRQARTEAFF
d_call: -; v_call: TRBV29-1; j_call: TRBJ2-7; clone_size: once; cdr3_nt: TGCAGCGTTGAAGTGGCAGGCCGTTACGAGCAGTACTTC; cdr3_aa: CSVEVAGRYEQYF
d_call: -; v_call: TRBV7-2; j_call: TRBJ2-3; clone_size: -; cdr3_nt: TGTGCCAGCAGTCTGAAAGGGACTGGCCTCACAGATACGCAGTATTTT; cdr3_aa: CASSLKGTGLTDTQYF
d_call: -; v_call: TRBV7-8; j_call: TRBJ1-4; clone_size: -; cdr3_nt: TGTGCCAGCAGCCGGGGCATACTCGAAAAACTGTTTTTT; cdr3_aa: CASSRGILEKLFF
d_call: TRBD2; v_call: TRBV2; j_call: TRBJ2-4; clone_size: -; cdr3_nt: TGTGCCAGCAGTACGACTAGCGGGAGGGTAGGAAACATTCAGTACTTC; cdr3_aa: CASSTTSGRVGNIQYF
d_call: -; v_call: TRBV11-2; j_call: TRBJ2-5; clone_size: -; cdr3_nt: TGTGCCAGCAGCCTGACATACGCGAGCTTTCTCAGGGAGACCCAGTACTTC; cdr3_aa: CASSLTYASFLRETQYF
d_call: -; v_call: TRBV2; j_call: TRBJ2-3; clone_size: once; cdr3_nt: TGTGCCAGCAGTGTGTCAGGTTCTAGCACAGATACGCAGTATTTT; cdr3_aa: CASSVSGSSTDTQYF
d_call: TRBD2; v_call: TRBV4-2; j_call: TRBJ2-6; clone_size: -; cdr3_nt: TGTGCCAGCAGCCAAGACGCATGGACTAGAGTTCGCTCTGGGGCCAACGTCCTGACTTTC; cdr3_aa: CASSQDAWTRVRSGANVLTF
d_call: -; v_call: TRBV28; j_call: TRBJ1-4; clone_size: -; cdr3_nt: TGTGCCAGCAGTTCCCTGATCAAACTTAATGAAAAACTGTTTTTT; cdr3_aa: CASSSLIKLNEKLFF
d_call: TRBD2; v_call: TRBV30; j_call: TRBJ2-7; clone_size: -; cdr3_nt: TGTGCCTGGAGTCGCCGATCCGGGACTAGCGGGAGTGAGCAGTACTTC; cdr3_aa: CAWSRRSGTSGSEQYF
d_call: TRBD2; v_call: TRBV7-7; j_call: TRBJ2-5; clone_size: -; cdr3_nt: TGTGCTAGCAGCTTAGCACTGCGAGGGGAACTGGGAGCGGGGGAGACCCAGTACTTC; cdr3_aa: CASSLALRGELGAGETQYF
d_call: TRBD1; v_call: TRBV27; j_call: TRBJ1-6; clone_size: -; cdr3_nt: TGTGCCACCAGACAGGGATGGAATTCACCCCTCCACTTT; cdr3_aa: CATRQGWNSPLHF
d_call: -; v_call: TRBV25-1; j_call: TRBJ2-3; clone_size: -; cdr3_nt: TGTGCCAGCAGAGAACAGGGAAAGGGGAATACGCAGTATTTT; cdr3_aa: CASREQGKGNTQYF
d_call: -; v_call: TRBV18; j_call: TRBJ2-5; clone_size: -; cdr3_nt: TGTGCCAGCTCATCCTACCAAGAGACCCAGTACTTC; cdr3_aa: CASSSYQETQYF
d_call: -; v_call: TRBV14; j_call: TRBJ1-1; clone_size: -; cdr3_nt: TGTGCCAGCAGCCAAGCCGGGTTTCGGACTGAAGCTTTCTTT; cdr3_aa: CASSQAGFRTEAFF
d_call: -; v_call: TRBV7-6; j_call: TRBJ2-5; clone_size: -; cdr3_nt: TGTGCCAGCAGCTTGGGCACCAAGGATGTAGAGACCCAGTACTTC; cdr3_aa: CASSLGTKDVETQYF
d_call: TRBD1; v_call: TRBV28; j_call: TRBJ1-5; clone_size: -; cdr3_nt: TGTGCCAGCAGGGCCGGGACAGGGGTAAGACAGCCCCAGCATTTT; cdr3_aa: CASRAGTGVRQPQHF
d_call: TRBD2; v_call: TRBV7-9; j_call: TRBJ2-7; clone_size: -; cdr3_nt: TGTGCCAGCACCCTGCGGGGGTCCGAGCAGTACTTC; cdr3_aa: CASTLRGSEQYF
d_call: -; v_call: TRBV2; j_call: TRBJ2-5; clone_size: once; cdr3_nt: TGTGCCAGCAGTGAACCGGGAGAAGAGACCCAGTACTTC; cdr3_aa: CASSEPGEETQYF
d_call: -; v_call: TRBV29-1; j_call: TRBJ2-1; clone_size: -; cdr3_nt: TGCAGCGTGGGGCACGGGCCTGAGCAGTTCTTC; cdr3_aa: CSVGHGPEQFF
d_call: TRBD1; v_call: TRBV24-1; j_call: TRBJ1-3; clone_size: -; cdr3_nt: TGTGCCACTTCCGGGACAGGACGAATTAGGGACACCATATATTTT; cdr3_aa: CATSGTGRIRDTIYF
d_call: TRBD1; v_call: TRBV29-1; j_call: TRBJ2-7; clone_size: -; cdr3_nt: TGCAGCGCCCGTAAGGACAGGGTGGGGGAGCAGTACTTC; cdr3_aa: CSARKDRVGEQYF
d_call: TRBD2; v_call: TRBV11-1; j_call: TRBJ2-2; clone_size: -; cdr3_nt: TGTGCCAGCAGCTCTCGGACAGCGGGGGCCGGGGAGCTGTTTTTT; cdr3_aa: CASSSRTAGAGELFF
d_call: TRBD1; v_call: TRBV10-1; j_call: TRBJ2-2; clone_size: -; cdr3_nt: TGCGCCAGCAGCCCGACAGGGGACACCGGGGAGCTGTTTTTT; cdr3_aa: CASSPTGDTGELFF
d_call: TRBD1; v_call: TRBV5-8; j_call: TRBJ1-1; clone_size: once; cdr3_nt: TGTGCCAGCAGCTTTTCATGGGGGACGACAGGGGAAGAAGCTTTCTTT; cdr3_aa: CASSFSWGTTGEEAFF
d_call: TRBD1; v_call: TRBV6-5; j_call: TRBJ2-7; clone_size: -; cdr3_nt: TGTGCCAGCAGCCAAGGGACAGCCTACGAGCAGTACTTC; cdr3_aa: CASSQGTAYEQYF
d_call: -; v_call: TRBV9; j_call: TRBJ1-3; clone_size: -; cdr3_nt: TGTGCCAGCAGACGGGACAACTCTGGAAACACCATATATTTT; cdr3_aa: CASRRDNSGNTIYF
d_call: TRBD2; v_call: TRBV7-9; j_call: TRBJ2-2; clone_size: few; cdr3_nt: TGTGCCAGCTCAAGGACTAGCGGGTCCCCCGGGGAGCTGTTTTTT; cdr3_aa: CASSRTSGSPGELFF
d_call: TRBD1; v_call: TRBV24-1; j_call: TRBJ2-3; clone_size: -; cdr3_nt: TGTGCCACCAGTCTGACAGGGGCATACACAGATACGCAGTATTTT; cdr3_aa: CATSLTGAYTDTQYF
d_call: TRBD1; v_call: TRBV15; j_call: TRBJ2-3; clone_size: -; cdr3_nt: TGTGCCACCAGCCCCGGACAGGGGGCAGATACGCAGTATTTT; cdr3_aa: CATSPGQGADTQYF